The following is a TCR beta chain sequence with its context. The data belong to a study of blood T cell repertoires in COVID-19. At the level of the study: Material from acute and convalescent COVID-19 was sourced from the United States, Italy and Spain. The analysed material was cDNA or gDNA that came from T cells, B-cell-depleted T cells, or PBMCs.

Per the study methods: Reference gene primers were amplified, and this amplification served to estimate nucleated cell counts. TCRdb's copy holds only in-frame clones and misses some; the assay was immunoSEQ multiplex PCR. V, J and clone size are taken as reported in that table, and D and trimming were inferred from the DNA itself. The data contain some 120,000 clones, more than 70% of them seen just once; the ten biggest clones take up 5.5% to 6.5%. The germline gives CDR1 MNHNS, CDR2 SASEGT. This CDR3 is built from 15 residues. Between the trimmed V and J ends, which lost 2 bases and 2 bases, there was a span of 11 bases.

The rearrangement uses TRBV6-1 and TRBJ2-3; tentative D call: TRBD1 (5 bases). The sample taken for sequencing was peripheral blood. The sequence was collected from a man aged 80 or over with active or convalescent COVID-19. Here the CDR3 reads CASSEQSGYTDTQYF. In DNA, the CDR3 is TGTGCCAGCAGTGAACAGTCAGGGTACACAGATACGCAGTATTTT.